Listed here are 31 T cell receptor beta chains from one sample, sequenced in a study of T-cell reconstitution after alpha-beta-depleted transplantation in children. Unique molecular identifiers tagged the TCRbeta library. TCRdb re-called the PCR reads through MiXCR, storing one row per CDR3 protein. This table holds under 50,000 distinct CDR3 sequences, 7.5% to 10% found once. The sample in question was PBMCs, mostly from graft donor cells, obtained 60 days after TCRalphabeta/CD19-depleted stem cell transplant. The receptors were sampled from a male patient between 2 and 10 years old who had a stem cell transplant for chronic granulomatous disease, so the T cells may come from the graft donor.

This clonotype was observed at least ten times. The V and J genes are TRBV12-3 or TRBV12-4 and TRBJ2-3; D is possibly TRBD2 (5 bases). This CDR3 is 16 amino acids long. V was shortened by 2 bases and J by 2 bases, with 14 bases between the two germline ends. DNA for the CDR3: TGTGCCAGCAGTTTACCCCTTACTAGGAACACAGATACGCAGTATTTT. The encoded protein is CASSLPLTRNTDTQYF.

This clonotype appeared a few times. The rearrangement joins TRBV6-5 to TRBJ2-5; weak D call: TRBD2 (6 bases). The germline V and J ends were trimmed by 5 bases and 4 bases, with 17 bases remaining between them. Per germline, CDR1 MNHEY and CDR2 SVGAGI. The CDR3 runs to 15 residues. The CDR3 DNA follows: TGTGCCAGCAGTCTACGGACTACCAGATTAGAGACCCAGTACTTC. Its translation is CASSLRTTRLETQYF.

This clonotype was seen a few times. The chain combines TRBV6-5 with TRBJ2-3, with 7 bases identical to TRBD2. CDR1 and CDR2 from the germline V gene are MNHEY and SVGAGI. V shed 0 bases, J shed 2 bases, and the junction held 11 bases outside the gene matches. The CDR3 loop spans 18 amino acids. In DNA, the CDR3 is TGTGCCAGCAGTTACTCGAGTAGAGGGAGGGGATACACAGATACGCAGTATTTT. The encoded protein is CASSYSSRGRGYTDTQYF.

This clonotype was recorded many times. The chain couples TRBV7-8 to TRBJ2-7; 9 bases are a match to TRBD1. CDR3 length equals 14 residues. V shed 2 bases and J 6 bases; nucleotides not matched to a gene: 5. CDR1 is SGHVS and CDR2 is FQNEAQ in the germline V gene. The CDR3 here is CASSLTDRGREQYF. The CDR3 nucleotides are TGTGCCAGCAGCTTAACGGACAGGGGACGCGAGCAGTACTTC.

This clonotype showed up just a few times. The chain employs TRBV6-5 and TRBJ1-2; 9 nucleotides agree with TRBD1. The J segment lost 5 bases and the V segment lost 6 bases, leaving 1 base of the junction unmatched. Germline CDR1 reads MNHEY; CDR2 reads SVGAGI. The CDR3 consists of 12 residues. The CDR3 protein is CASRQGAYGYTF. The DNA for the CDR3 is TGTGCCAGCAGACAGGGGGCTTATGGCTACACCTTC.

This clonotype has ten or more counts. DNA for the CDR3: TGCAGTGCTAGACGAGGGGCTGATAGCAATCAGCCCCAGCATTTT. It specifies CSARRGADSNQPQHF. The gene calls are TRBV20-1 and TRBJ1-5; D is perhaps TRBD1 (5 bases). This CDR3 has 15 residues. Germline lookup yields CDR1 DFQATT and CDR2 SNEGSKA (reference sequence). V was pared by 2 bases and J by 0 bases, with 11 bases between.

This clonotype was observed a handful of times. This chain links TRBV7-2 with TRBJ1-2; D is unresolved. CDR1 and CDR2 (germline): SGHTA, FQGNSA. This CDR3 comprises 14 residues. Trimming shortened V by 0 bases and J by 2 bases, and 7 bases separated the two germline ends. As DNA, the CDR3 is TGTGCCAGCAGCTTAGCGAGTCTGAACTATGGCTACACCTTC. It specifies CASSLASLNYGYTF.

This clonotype appeared a few times. This chain joins TRBV9 and TRBJ2-7, with D perhaps assigned TRBD1 or TRBD2 (5 bases each). CDR3 length: 14 residues. Trimming cost V 3 bases and J 6 bases, with 16 bases left between them. CDR1 is SGDLS and CDR2 is YYNGEE in the germline V gene. CDR3 nucleotide sequence: TGTGCCAGCAGCGCGGGACCCCGAGGAACCGAGCAGTACTTC. Translating it yields CASSAGPRGTEQYF.

This clonotype was detected many times. The gene calls are TRBV2 and TRBJ2-7, with 8 bases lining up with TRBD1. From germline, CDR1 is SNHLY and CDR2 FYNNEI. The V segment lost 7 bases and the J segment 2 bases; nucleotides outside the gene matches: 10. CDR3 length: 15 amino acids. CDR3 nucleotides: TGTGCCAGCACGTCTTCCGGGACAGGCACCTACGAGCAGTACTTC. It yields the protein CASTSSGTGTYEQYF.

This clonotype appeared many times. V usage is TRBV5-1 and J usage is TRBJ2-7; D is unresolved. Per germline, CDR1 SGHRS and CDR2 YFSETQ. V lost 3 bases and J lost 3, with 10 bases in between. This CDR3 contains 13 residues. CDR3 amino acids: CASSWSPFYEQYF. In nucleotides, the CDR3 is TGCGCCAGCAGCTGGTCCCCTTTCTACGAGCAGTACTTC. Supplemented by reference TRBV5-1 and TRBJ2-7, the full variable domain reads KAGVTQTPRYLIKTRGQQVTLSCSPISGHRSVSWYQQTPGQGLQFLFEYFSETQRNKGNFPGRFSGRQFSNSRSEMNVSTLELGDSALYLCASSWSPFYEQYFGPGTRLTVT.

The J gene is TRBJ2-3, the V gene TRBV18, with 10 bases lining up with TRBD2. CDR1 and CDR2 from the germline V gene are KGHSH and LQKENI. V lost 4 bases to trimming and J lost 4 bases; unmatched junction nucleotides: 8. This CDR3 comprises 16 residues. The CDR3 DNA is TGTGCCAGCTCACAGAAGCTAGCGGGAGTGGCAGATACGCAGTATTTT. Translating it yields CASSQKLAGVADTQYF.

This clonotype was counted at least ten times. CDR3 coding DNA: TGTGCCAGCAGCTTAGATGGTCACGGAGGATTGGCGAGCGACACCTTC. Translated: CASSLDGHGGLASDTF. J is TRBJ1-2 and V is TRBV11-2; D unresolved. Germline-derived CDR1 and CDR2 are SGHAT and FQNNGV. Trimming stripped 0 bases from V and 12 bases from J, with 23 bases between. The CDR3 is 16 residues long. Full variable domain (missing parts from reference TRBV11-2 and TRBJ1-2): EAGVAQSPRYKIIEKRQSVAFWCNPISGHATLYWYQQILGQGPKLLIQFQNNGVVDDSQLPKDRFSAERLKGVDSTLKIQPAKLEDSAVYLCASSLDGHGGLASDTFGSGTRLTVV.

A remark on this clonotype: A much bigger clone sits one base away, suggesting this may be a read error. This rearrangement joins TRBV10-3 to TRBJ1-4, with 11 bases that match TRBD1. In germline, CDR1 is ENHRY, CDR2 SYGVKD. The CDR3 runs to 15 residues. CDR3 in DNA: TGTGCCATCAGTGAGGGACAGGGGGCTAATGGAAAACTGTTTTTT. Its translation: CAISEGQGANGKLFF.

The rearrangement links TRBV7-2 to TRBJ1-5; D gene uncertain. CDR1 and CDR2 (germline): SGHTA, FQGNSA. The CDR3 is 13 amino acids. V dropped 4 bases and J dropped 4 bases, with 8 bases sitting between them. The CDR3 bases are TGTGCCAGCAGCTACGGGGAGAATCAGCCCCAGCATTTT. It codes for CASSYGENQPQHF.

Sample share makes this clonotype medium-sized (0.01 to 0.1%). V and J are TRBV5-1 and TRBJ2-7, with TRBD2 identical over 13 bases. CDR1 and CDR2 (germline): SGHRS, YFSETQ. The ends lost 0 bases at V and 1 base at J; junction bases unmatched: 4. The CDR3 is 17 residues long. CDR3 DNA: TGCGCCAGCAGCTTGGCACTAGCGGGAGGGCCGTCCTACGAGCAGTACTTC. Amino acids: CASSLALAGGPSYEQYF.

This clonotype was seen many times. The gene calls are TRBV5-1 and TRBJ1-1; D gene unclear. Germline CDR1 SGHRS, CDR2 YFSETQ. This CDR3 is built from 13 residues. V lost 2 bases and J 1 base, leaving 6 bases between the germline ends. The CDR3 loop reads CASSFGSNTEAFF. DNA for the CDR3: TGCGCCAGCAGCTTCGGGTCGAACACTGAAGCTTTCTTT. The full variable domain, rest sourced from reference TRBV5-1 and TRBJ1-1, is KAGVTQTPRYLIKTRGQQVTLSCSPISGHRSVSWYQQTPGQGLQFLFEYFSETQRNKGNFPGRFSGRQFSNSRSEMNVSTLELGDSALYLCASSFGSNTEAFFGQGTRLTVV.

Only a few counts were recorded for this clonotype. This sequence joins TRBV6-2 or TRBV6-3 and TRBJ2-7; 8 nucleotides line up with TRBD2. V shed 2 bases and J 6 bases; nucleotides not matched to a gene: 0. Germline assignment: CDR1 MNHEY and CDR2 SVGEGT. CDR3 size: 12 residues. In DNA form, the CDR3 reads TGTGCCAGCAGTTACGCGGGAGGCGAGCAGTACTTC. Its translation is CASSYAGGEQYF.

This clonotype was recorded at least ten times. The rearrangement joins TRBV28 to TRBJ2-5; 9 positions agree with TRBD2. Germline V gene data show CDR1 as MDHEN and CDR2 as SYDVKM. With V trimmed by 3 bases and J by 1 base, 12 bases remained unmatched. The CDR3 has 18 residues. The CDR3 spells CASSLGRLAGSIQETQYF. The CDR3 DNA reads TGTGCCAGCAGTTTGGGTCGTCTAGCGGGGAGTATCCAAGAGACCCAGTACTTC.

The V gene is TRBV20-1, the J gene TRBJ2-3, with 8 bases that match TRBD1. The ends lost 0 bases at V and 5 bases at J; junction bases unmatched: 7. CDR1 DFQATT and CDR2 SNEGSKA come from the germline V gene (reference sequence). The CDR3 length is 15 residues. Here the CDR3 DNA reads TGCAGTGCTAGAGATTTCAGGGGGCAGGTAGATACGCAGTATTTT. Translation: CSARDFRGQVDTQYF.

This clonotype was seen ten or more times. V and J are TRBV7-6 and TRBJ1-2, with 9 bases identical to TRBD1. The CDR3 extends over 14 amino acids. Unmatched junction bases numbered 7, after V lost 5 bases and J lost 6 bases. In germline, CDR1 is SGHVS, CDR2 FNYEAQ. DNA for the CDR3: TGTGCCAGCAGCGGGCTGGGACAGGGTGATGGCTACACCTTC. Its translation is CASSGLGQGDGYTF.

This clonotype appeared many times. This rearrangement joins TRBV12-3 or TRBV12-4 to TRBJ1-5; TRBD1 might be the D (6 bases). Trimming pared 8 bases from V and 6 bases from J, leaving 14 bases between. This CDR3 is 13 amino acids long. The CDR3 region has the DNA TGTGCCAGCTCAGGACAGATAGGTCAGCCCCAGCATTTT. Translated, it gives CASSGQIGQPQHF.

This clonotype has ten or more counts. The gene calls are TRBV2 and TRBJ1-2; no clear D. Germline V gene sequence: CDR1 SNHLY, CDR2 FYNNEI. Trimming removed 5 bases at V and 0 bases at J, with 16 bases between. The CDR3 covers 16 residues. The CDR3 loop reads CASSPTHLRTNYGYTF. The CDR3 DNA follows: TGTGCCAGCAGTCCTACCCACCTTAGGACTAACTATGGCTACACCTTC.

This clonotype came up many times. V is TRBV5-1 and J is TRBJ2-2; D is uncertain. Trimming removed 4 bases at V and 4 bases at J, with 11 bases between. This CDR3 comprises 14 residues. From germline, CDR1 is SGHRS and CDR2 YFSETQ. CDR3 coding DNA: TGCGCCAGCAGCCCTCTTGTAGCCACCGGGGAGCTGTTTTTT. Amino acid sequence: CASSPLVATGELFF. The full variable domain, with the rest looked up from reference TRBV5-1 and TRBJ2-2, is KAGVTQTPRYLIKTRGQQVTLSCSPISGHRSVSWYQQTPGQGLQFLFEYFSETQRNKGNFPGRFSGRQFSNSRSEMNVSTLELGDSALYLCASSPLVATGELFFGEGSRLTVL.

At least ten counts were recorded for this clonotype. This sequence joins TRBV2 and TRBJ2-7; no clear D gene. This CDR3 spans 11 amino acids. V was pared by 10 bases and J by 0 bases, with 7 bases between. From germline, CDR1 is SNHLY and CDR2 FYNNEI. CDR3 amino acids: CATRTSYEQYF. CDR3 in DNA: TGTGCCACCCGGACCTCCTACGAGCAGTACTTC.

This chain connects TRBV6-6 to TRBJ2-2; D possibly corresponds to TRBD2 (5 bases). With 8 bases removed from V and 6 bases from J, the gap between germline ends came to 13 bases. Germline CDR1 reads MNHNY; CDR2 reads SVGAGI (reference sequence). This CDR3 contains 13 residues. The DNA for the CDR3 is TGTGCCAGCTCATTACGGGGATCCGGGGAGCTGTTTTTT. Its translation is CASSLRGSGELFF.

This clonotype was detected once. The chain recombines TRBV6-6 with TRBJ1-1; no clear D gene. Germline V gene lookup returns CDR1 MNHNY and CDR2 SVGAGI (reference sequence). The V and J ends lost 5 bases and 7 bases respectively, with 14 bases between them. The CDR3 runs to 13 residues. The DNA of the CDR3 is TGTGCCAGCAGTACCACGACGGGGAATGAAGCTTTCTTT. Protein: CASSTTTGNEAFF.

This clonotype was counted at least ten times. This rearrangement joins TRBV27 to TRBJ2-7, with 7 bases that match TRBD2. J gave up 2 bases and V 3 bases, and 4 bases lay outside the gene matches. CDR1 is MNHEY and CDR2 is SMNVEV in the germline V gene (reference sequence). This CDR3 contains 14 residues. CDR3 in amino acids: CASSFGGGTYEQYF. The CDR3 nucleotides read TGTGCCAGCAGTTTTGGGGGAGGGACCTACGAGCAGTACTTC.

Only a few counts were recorded for this clonotype. The V and J genes are TRBV7-9 and TRBJ1-4; no reliable D call. The CDR3 is made up of 15 amino acids. Germline CDR1 is SEHNR and CDR2 is FQNEAQ (reference sequence). The germline V and J ends were trimmed by 2 bases and 4 bases, with 11 bases remaining between them. CDR3 loop: CASSLFSGFNEKLFF. In nucleotides, the CDR3 is TGTGCCAGCAGCTTATTTTCGGGCTTTAATGAAAAACTGTTTTTT.

This clonotype was seen repeatedly, ten times or more. Written as DNA, the CDR3 is TGCAGCGTTAACACATACAATGAGCAGTTCTTC. Its translation: CSVNTYNEQFF. V gene TRBV29-1 combines with J gene TRBJ2-1; D gene ambiguous. Germline CDR1 is SQVTM and CDR2 is ANQGSEA. The length of the CDR3 is 11 residues. The V and J ends lost 5 bases and 4 bases respectively, with 6 bases between them.

This clonotype was recorded many times. The rearrangement joins TRBV20-1 to TRBJ2-7, with 8 bases lining up with TRBD1. Germline V gene lookup returns CDR1 DFQATT and CDR2 SNEGSKA (reference sequence). V lost 0 bases to trimming and J lost 6 bases; unmatched junction nucleotides: 7. CDR3 length: 14 residues. CDR3 residues: CSARDTGQVPEQYF. The DNA of the CDR3 is TGCAGTGCTAGAGATACGGGACAGGTCCCCGAGCAGTACTTC.

This clonotype was counted only a few times. This chain connects TRBV19 to TRBJ2-7; D might be TRBD1 (6 bases). V was trimmed by 5 bases and J by 0 bases, leaving 8 bases between them. The CDR3 contains 13 residues. CDR1 is LNHDA, CDR2 SQIVND, per germline (reference sequence). CDR3 sequence (DNA): TGTGCCAGTAGTTTCAGGGGCTCCTACGAGCAGTACTTC. This encodes CASSFRGSYEQYF.